This T cell receptor beta chain was captured in a study of monozygotic twins with cystic fibrosis listed by TCRdb under 2021. Context from the whole study: Barcoded libraries were prepared from three micrograms of fragmented DNA with approximately 15 PCR cycles. On the day blood was drawn, the twins' weight-for-height and FEVPerc (FEV1 disease centile) were ranked against those of the roughly 970 cohort participants. Data for three of the twin pairs had previously been reported in another context. The cohort included ten female and six male twin pairs, mostly children and adolescents, aged about 2.0 to 40 years with a median of 9.1 years. To gauge how much genetics shapes V and J gene usage, the researchers compared TCR beta repertoires both within and across 16 monozygotic twin pairs who have cystic fibrosis.

A remark on this clone: The antigen this receptor binds is unknown. No much larger clone is present one base from it, and per-base qualities are unavailable.

The twin pairs came from the European Cystic Fibrosis Twin and Sibling Study Cohort, which recruited patients from 150 to 200 CF clinics across 14 European countries. Zygosity and CFTR genotype were verified in-house, with zygosity tested by multiplex PCR of nine short tandem repeat loci. Peripheral blood was taken from each twin, and clinical parameters were recorded on the day of blood sampling. Phenol/chloroform extraction was used to isolate genomic DNA from peripheral blood cells, and the DNA was then kept in TE buffer at 4 degrees C. TCR beta CDR3 regions were amplified by multiplex PCR using the immunoSEQ immune profiling system, following the manufacturer's instructions. Sequencing was performed on an Illumina NextSeq system. The paper's data handling went like this. Sequence data were processed on the immunoSEQ Analyzer platform, and clonality was calculated as the square root of Simpson's index of productive rearrangements. Similarity in V and J usage was measured by Jensen-Shannon distance, and OLGA was used to compute CDR3 generation probabilities. Shared CDR3 sequences were searched in the immuneACCESS database (August 2020) and in VDJdb (December 2020). TCRdb provides this immuneACCESS table in a form limited to in-frame rearrangements. Some clones are lacking; in checked studies, under half of them reflect an unresolved V gene, and why the rest are absent is not known. The DNA gave D and trimming, while V, J and clone size come from that table. The sample table lists more than 11,000 clones, 75% to 90% of them with a count of one. The ten largest account for over 0.6% of the sample.

The paper as a whole reports these results and caveats: The cohort was small, and no association was found between shared CDR3 numbers and age, concordance or disease severity. Sharing of nucleotide-identical clonotypes was significantly greater within monozygotic CF twin pairs than between unrelated CF individuals (P = 0.000026, Mann-Whitney). Simpson clonality tended to be low (median about 0.0095), which suggests a naive-dominated repertoire, although clonality was higher in the most severely affected patients. V gene usage was most similar to the co-twin in 13 of 16 pairs, and J usage was most similar to the co-twin in 8 of 16 pairs, which suggests genetic constraints.

This clonotype was obtained from a boy younger than 18 with cystic fibrosis. Material: blood.

The CDR3 here reads CASSVEDRGYGYTF. The DNA reads as follows: TGTGCCAGCAGCGTAGAGGACAGGGGGTACGGCTACACCTTC. The chain is made from TRBV9 and TRBJ1-2, with 10 middle bases fitting TRBD1. The CDR3 has 14 amino acids, counting the end cysteine and phenylalanine. This entry keeps only the CDR3 DNA: 42 bases, framed from base 1. CDR1 and CDR2, looked up from the germline V gene, are SGDLS and YYNGEE. Ends trimmed: V by 0 bases, J by 8 bases; bases unmatched to a gene: 4.